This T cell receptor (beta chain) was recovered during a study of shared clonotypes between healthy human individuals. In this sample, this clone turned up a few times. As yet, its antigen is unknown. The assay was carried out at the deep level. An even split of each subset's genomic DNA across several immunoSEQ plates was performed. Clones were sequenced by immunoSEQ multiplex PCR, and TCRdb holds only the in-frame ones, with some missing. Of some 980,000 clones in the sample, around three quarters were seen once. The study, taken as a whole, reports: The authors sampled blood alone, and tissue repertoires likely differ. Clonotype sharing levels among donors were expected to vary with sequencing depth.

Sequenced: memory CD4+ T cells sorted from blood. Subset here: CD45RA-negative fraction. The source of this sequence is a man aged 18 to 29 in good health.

For the CDR3, the DNA is TGTGCCAGCAGTAAAGCGGGAACCTATGGCTACACCTTC. Protein product: CASSKAGTYGYTF. The rearrangement uses TRBV6-5 and TRBJ1-2; D is unclear. Germline V lookup: CDR1 MNHEY, CDR2 SVGAGI. V dropped 5 bases and J dropped 4 bases, with 11 bases sitting between them. The CDR3 contains 13 residues.